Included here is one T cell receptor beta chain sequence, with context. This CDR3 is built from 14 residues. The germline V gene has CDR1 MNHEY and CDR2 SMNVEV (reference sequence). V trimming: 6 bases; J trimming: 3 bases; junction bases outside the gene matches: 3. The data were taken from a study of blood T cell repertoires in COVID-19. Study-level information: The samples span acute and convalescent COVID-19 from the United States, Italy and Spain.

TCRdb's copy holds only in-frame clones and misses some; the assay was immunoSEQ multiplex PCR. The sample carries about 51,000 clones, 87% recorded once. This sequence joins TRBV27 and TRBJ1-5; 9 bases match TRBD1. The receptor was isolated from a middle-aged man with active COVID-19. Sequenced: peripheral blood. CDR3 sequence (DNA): TGTGCCAGCAGGGGGACAGGGCTCAATCAGCCCCAGCATTTT. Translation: CASRGTGLNQPQHF.